A selection of T cell receptor beta chains follows, all from one sample in a study of blood T cell repertoires in COVID-19. Only in-frame clones appear in the TCRdb table, and some are missing; sequencing was by immunoSEQ multiplex PCR. This sample carries about 140,000 clones, 85% to 90% of them seen once, and the ten largest clones take 8% to 13%. Material: peripheral blood. The receptors come from a woman older than 75 with acute or convalescent COVID-19. The CDR3 runs from the conserved cysteine through the conserved F or W. Each record gives: J gene, D gene, clone size, V gene, CDR3 DNA, CDR3 protein. D genes are given only for firm matches. Expanded clones are given a class, and other clones once, few, many or no size at all.

J gene: TRBJ1-2
D gene: .
clone size: .
V gene: TRBV12-3/TRBV12-4
CDR3 DNA: TGTGCCAGCAGTTTTAGTGTCTATGGCTACACCTTC
CDR3 protein: CASSFSVYGYTF

J gene: TRBJ1-2
D gene: .
clone size: .
V gene: TRBV5-1
CDR3 DNA: TGCGCCAGCAGCTTGGATAGAGCTTTGCCCTATGGCTACACCTTC
CDR3 protein: CASSLDRALPYGYTF

J gene: TRBJ1-5
D gene: .
clone size: .
V gene: TRBV3-1/TRBV3-2
CDR3 DNA: TGTGCCAGCAGCCAAAACCCAGGGAATCAGCCCCAGCATTTT
CDR3 protein: CASSQNPGNQPQHF

J gene: TRBJ1-1
D gene: .
clone size: .
V gene: TRBV5-1
CDR3 DNA: TGCGCCAGCAGCTTGGCCGGTTACACTGAAGCTTTCTTT
CDR3 protein: CASSLAGYTEAFF

J gene: TRBJ2-5
D gene: TRBD2
clone size: .
V gene: TRBV7-3
CDR3 DNA: TGTGCCAGCAGCCGCGGACTAGCGGGGGTGTACCAAGAGACCCAGTACTTC
CDR3 protein: CASSRGLAGVYQETQYF

J gene: TRBJ1-1
D gene: TRBD1
clone size: .
V gene: TRBV29-1
CDR3 DNA: TGCAGCGTGGCCCGACAGGGTCAGACTGAAGCTTTCTTT
CDR3 protein: CSVARQGQTEAFF

J gene: TRBJ1-2
D gene: TRBD1
clone size: .
V gene: TRBV9
CDR3 DNA: TGTGCCAGCAGTCTAACAGGGGCGACAGCTAACTATGGCTACACCTTC
CDR3 protein: CASSLTGATANYGYTF

J gene: TRBJ1-5
D gene: .
clone size: .
V gene: TRBV3-1/TRBV3-2
CDR3 DNA: TGTGCCAGCAGCCGGGGGGAACAGCCCCAGCATTTT
CDR3 protein: CASSRGEQPQHF

J gene: TRBJ1-6
D gene: TRBD1
clone size: .
V gene: TRBV7-9
CDR3 DNA: TGTGCCAGCAGCTTAGACGACAGGGGGAATTCACCCCTCCACTTT
CDR3 protein: CASSLDDRGNSPLHF

J gene: TRBJ2-5
D gene: TRBD2
clone size: .
V gene: TRBV11-2
CDR3 DNA: TGTGCCAGCAGCTCAGGCCGACGGGGGGTAAACTACCAAGAGACCCAGTACTTC
CDR3 protein: CASSSGRRGVNYQETQYF

J gene: TRBJ2-7
D gene: TRBD1
clone size: .
V gene: TRBV6-5
CDR3 DNA: TGTGCCAGCAGTTACTCGAACAGGGGCTCCTACGAGCAGTACTTC
CDR3 protein: CASSYSNRGSYEQYF

J gene: TRBJ2-7
D gene: .
clone size: .
V gene: TRBV11-2
CDR3 DNA: TGTGCCAGCAGCCCCCATTACGAGCAGTACTTC
CDR3 protein: CASSPHYEQYF

J gene: TRBJ1-2
D gene: .
clone size: .
V gene: TRBV18
CDR3 DNA: TGTGCCAGCTCACTTTCACAGGGCGACTATGGCTACACCTTC
CDR3 protein: CASSLSQGDYGYTF

J gene: TRBJ2-1
D gene: TRBD2
clone size: .
V gene: TRBV30
CDR3 DNA: TGTGCCTGGAGTGTACAAGCGGGGGAACATGAGCAGTTCTTC
CDR3 protein: CAWSVQAGEHEQFF

J gene: TRBJ1-6
D gene: TRBD1
clone size: once
V gene: TRBV9
CDR3 DNA: TGTGCCAGCAGCGCCCCCCGAGGGGACAGGGGGTTGATTGATAATTCACCCCTCCACTTT
CDR3 protein: CASSAPRGDRGLIDNSPLHF

J gene: TRBJ2-1
D gene: .
clone size: .
V gene: TRBV5-1
CDR3 DNA: TGCGCCAGCAGCTTGGACTCGAGCCCCTCCTACAATGAGCAGTTCTTC
CDR3 protein: CASSLDSSPSYNEQFF

J gene: TRBJ1-3
D gene: .
clone size: .
V gene: TRBV5-1
CDR3 DNA: TGCGCCAGCAGCTTGGCCGGAGAGAGCTCTGGAAACACCATATATTTT
CDR3 protein: CASSLAGESSGNTIYF

J gene: TRBJ1-2
D gene: .
clone size: .
V gene: TRBV6-1
CDR3 DNA: TGTGCCAGCAGTGATGCTGCAGGAACCTATGGCTACACCTTC
CDR3 protein: CASSDAAGTYGYTF

J gene: TRBJ2-1
D gene: TRBD1
clone size: .
V gene: TRBV7-9
CDR3 DNA: TGTGCCAGCAGCTCGCAGGGGACAGCACAGTTCTTC
CDR3 protein: CASSSQGTAQFF

J gene: TRBJ1-1
D gene: .
clone size: .
V gene: TRBV7-3
CDR3 DNA: TGTGCCAGCAGCTTAAGTCCCGGGGGTACTGAAGCTTTCTTT
CDR3 protein: CASSLSPGGTEAFF

J gene: TRBJ2-7
D gene: TRBD2
clone size: .
V gene: TRBV7-8
CDR3 DNA: TGTGCCAGCAGCTTAGGGGGGCTAGCGGGGTCCTACGAGCAGTACTTT
CDR3 protein: CASSLGGLAGSYEQYF

J gene: TRBJ1-2
D gene: .
clone size: .
V gene: TRBV4-1
CDR3 DNA: TGCGCCAGCAGCCAAGAGGTTGGAGATTTAGGCTATGGCTACACCTTC
CDR3 protein: CASSQEVGDLGYGYTF

J gene: TRBJ2-2
D gene: .
clone size: .
V gene: TRBV6-5
CDR3 DNA: TGTGCCAGCAGTTACTCAGGGGGAACCGGGGAGCTGTTTTTT
CDR3 protein: CASSYSGGTGELFF

J gene: TRBJ1-2
D gene: TRBD1
clone size: .
V gene: TRBV11-2
CDR3 DNA: TGTGCCAGCAGCCCCCGGACAGGGGTGGGCAGCGGCTACACCTTC
CDR3 protein: CASSPRTGVGSGYTF

J gene: TRBJ1-2
D gene: .
clone size: .
V gene: TRBV7-8
CDR3 DNA: TGTGCCAGCAGCTTAGTCAGGGAAGGGTATGGCTACACCTTC
CDR3 protein: CASSLVREGYGYTF

J gene: TRBJ2-3
D gene: TRBD2
clone size: .
V gene: TRBV7-8
CDR3 DNA: TGTGCCAGCAGCTTAGGACTAGCGGGGGGGGGCACAGATACGCAGTATTTT
CDR3 protein: CASSLGLAGGGTDTQYF

J gene: TRBJ1-1
D gene: TRBD1
clone size: .
V gene: TRBV19
CDR3 DNA: TGTGCCAGTAAGGAAGGGACAGGGTCCACTGAAGCTTTCTTT
CDR3 protein: CASKEGTGSTEAFF

J gene: TRBJ2-1
D gene: TRBD2
clone size: .
V gene: TRBV5-8
CDR3 DNA: TGTGCCAGCAGCTTGAGGGGCGGGGGGATCGTCGGTGAGCAGTTCTTC
CDR3 protein: CASSLRGGGIVGEQFF

J gene: TRBJ2-2
D gene: .
clone size: .
V gene: TRBV24-1
CDR3 DNA: TGTGCCACCGGAAGGGGTACCGGGGAGCTGTTTTTT
CDR3 protein: CATGRGTGELFF

J gene: TRBJ2-1
D gene: .
clone size: .
V gene: TRBV25-1
CDR3 DNA: TGTGCCAGCAGTGGGGCGGGGGCGATCAATGAGCAGTTCTTC
CDR3 protein: CASSGAGAINEQFF

J gene: TRBJ1-2
D gene: TRBD1
clone size: .
V gene: TRBV27
CDR3 DNA: TGTGCCAGCAGGCAACAGGGGAACACTAACTATGGCTACACCTTC
CDR3 protein: CASRQQGNTNYGYTF

J gene: TRBJ2-7
D gene: TRBD1
clone size: .
V gene: TRBV5-1
CDR3 DNA: TGCGCCAGCAGCGGAGCCCGGGACAGGTCCGTCGGCGAGCAGTACTTC
CDR3 protein: CASSGARDRSVGEQYF

J gene: TRBJ1-6
D gene: TRBD1
clone size: .
V gene: TRBV28
CDR3 DNA: TGTGCCAGCAGTTCACTTAGGACAGGGAAGACTTCACCCCTCCACTTT
CDR3 protein: CASSSLRTGKTSPLHF

J gene: TRBJ2-2
D gene: .
clone size: once
V gene: TRBV5-6
CDR3 DNA: TGTGCCAGCAGCTTTCCAGGCATGGTAACCGGGGAGCTGTTTTTT
CDR3 protein: CASSFPGMVTGELFF

J gene: TRBJ1-1
D gene: .
clone size: .
V gene: TRBV2
CDR3 DNA: TGTGCCAGACAGATTCGAGAGTTTACCACTGAAGCTTTCTTT
CDR3 protein: CARQIREFTTEAFF

J gene: TRBJ2-2
D gene: TRBD2
clone size: once
V gene: TRBV7-9
CDR3 DNA: TGTGCCAGCAGCCCGGGCCTACTAGCGGGGGGGCCGACCGGGGAGCTGTTTTTT
CDR3 protein: CASSPGLLAGGPTGELFF

J gene: TRBJ1-1
D gene: .
clone size: .
V gene: TRBV6-5
CDR3 DNA: TGTGCCAGCAGTTATAGACAGGTTACTGAAGCTTTCTTT
CDR3 protein: CASSYRQVTEAFF

J gene: TRBJ1-2
D gene: TRBD1
clone size: few
V gene: TRBV5-4
CDR3 DNA: TGTGCCAGCAGCCTAGGACAGGGGGCGGCTAACTATGGCTACACCTTC
CDR3 protein: CASSLGQGAANYGYTF

J gene: TRBJ1-2
D gene: .
clone size: .
V gene: TRBV6-5
CDR3 DNA: TGTGCCAGCAGTAACCGAAGGGGGGGCCTTGGCTACACCTTC
CDR3 protein: CASSNRRGGLGYTF

J gene: TRBJ1-5
D gene: TRBD1
clone size: .
V gene: TRBV19
CDR3 DNA: TGTGCCAGTATCCCCAGCGGACAGGCATATGGGAGCAATCAGCCCCAGCATTTT
CDR3 protein: CASIPSGQAYGSNQPQHF

J gene: TRBJ1-1
D gene: TRBD1
clone size: .
V gene: TRBV29-1
CDR3 DNA: TGCAGCGTTAATAGAAGACAGGGAGGTGCCACTGAAGCTTTCTTT
CDR3 protein: CSVNRRQGGATEAFF

J gene: TRBJ2-7
D gene: .
clone size: .
V gene: TRBV7-2
CDR3 DNA: TGTGCCAGCAGCTTAAACCTAGGCGGATACTCCTACGAGCAGTACTTC
CDR3 protein: CASSLNLGGYSYEQYF

J gene: TRBJ1-2
D gene: TRBD1
clone size: .
V gene: TRBV5-4
CDR3 DNA: TGTGCCAGCAGCTGGGACAGGGGAAGTGGCTACACCTTC
CDR3 protein: CASSWDRGSGYTF

J gene: TRBJ2-1
D gene: TRBD2
clone size: .
V gene: TRBV7-3
CDR3 DNA: TGTGCCAGCAGCTCACGGACTAGCGGGGGCGAGCAGTTCTTC
CDR3 protein: CASSSRTSGGEQFF

J gene: TRBJ2-3
D gene: TRBD2
clone size: once
V gene: TRBV18
CDR3 DNA: TGTGCCAGCTCCGACGGGGGGACAGATACGCAGTATTTT
CDR3 protein: CASSDGGTDTQYF

J gene: TRBJ1-3
D gene: TRBD1
clone size: .
V gene: TRBV6-6
CDR3 DNA: TGTGCCAGCAGTTACCCACAGGGGGACTCTGGAAACACCATATATTTT
CDR3 protein: CASSYPQGDSGNTIYF

J gene: TRBJ1-6
D gene: .
clone size: .
V gene: TRBV5-1
CDR3 DNA: TGCGCCAGCAGCCCGGAGCCCAGGGGAAATTCACCCCTCCACTTT
CDR3 protein: CASSPEPRGNSPLHF

J gene: TRBJ1-5
D gene: .
clone size: .
V gene: TRBV12-5
CDR3 DNA: TGTGCTAGTGGTTTCGGGGGGAATCAGCCCCAGCATTTT
CDR3 protein: CASGFGGNQPQHF

J gene: TRBJ2-1
D gene: .
clone size: .
V gene: TRBV15
CDR3 DNA: TGTGCCACCACCCAATTCGGGCAGTTCTTC
CDR3 protein: CATTQFGQFF

J gene: TRBJ2-3
D gene: .
clone size: once
V gene: TRBV7-2
CDR3 DNA: TGTGCCAGCAGCTTAATGAGGTGGCAGCTGCAGTATTTT
CDR3 protein: CASSLMRWQLQYF